A single sample is the source of the 25 T cell receptor beta chains below, sequenced in a study of technical replicates of blood from a few donors. The protocol was immunoSEQ multiplex PCR, while the TCRdb copy is restricted to in-frame clones and leaves out a portion. The sample lists 25,000 to 40,000 clones, around nine tenths occurring once. Source material: PBMCs. Every receptor here comes from a human donor in good health. Some clones in this sample may be carry-over from other donors' samples.

The rearrangement uses TRBV4-1 and TRBJ2-1; weak D call: TRBD2 (6 bases). CDR3 length equals 13 residues. In germline, CDR1 is MGHRA, CDR2 YSYEKL. With 0 bases removed from V and 10 bases from J, the gap between germline ends came to 10 bases. This CDR3 is CASSQEDAGEQFF. CDR3 in DNA: TGCGCCAGCAGCCAAGAAGACGCGGGGGAGCAGTTCTTC.

The V and J genes are TRBV5-6 and TRBJ1-3; D call uncertain. The CDR3 runs to 14 residues. Trimming stripped 1 base from V and 0 bases from J, with 5 bases between. Germline CDR1 is SGHDT and CDR2 is YYEEEE. The CDR3 nucleotides are TGTGCCAGCAGCTTGATACACTCTGGAAACACCATATATTTT. Amino acid sequence: CASSLIHSGNTIYF.

This rearrangement joins TRBV19 to TRBJ1-5; 7 positions agree with TRBD1. The V gene end was trimmed by 5 bases and the J gene end by 0 bases; junction bases not matched to a gene: 7. The CDR3 is 16 residues long. CDR1 and CDR2 from the germline V gene are LNHDA and SQIVND (reference sequence). The CDR3, as DNA: TGTGCCAGTAGTCCCTTGGACAGGTCTAGCAATCAGCCCCAGCATTTT. Its translation is CASSPLDRSSNQPQHF.

V gene TRBV6-6 combines with J gene TRBJ1-3; no definite D call. Germline V gives CDR1 MNHNY, CDR2 SVGAGI (reference sequence). CDR3 length: 16 residues. With 5 bases removed from V and 0 bases from J, the gap between germline ends came to 14 bases. As DNA, the CDR3 is TGTGCCAGCAGTCGCGGGCAAGAGAACTCTGGAAACACCATATATTTT. Translation gives CASSRGQENSGNTIYF.

The J gene is TRBJ2-1, the V gene TRBV7-9; perhaps TRBD2 as D (5 bases). This CDR3 spans 12 amino acids. Germline V gene lookup returns CDR1 SEHNR and CDR2 FQNEAQ (reference sequence). V dropped 4 bases and J dropped 4 bases, with 5 bases sitting between them. CDR3 in amino acids: CASSWEYNEQFF. The CDR3 bases are TGTGCCAGCAGCTGGGAGTACAATGAGCAGTTCTTC.

The chain joins TRBV13 to TRBJ2-7; perhaps TRBD1 as D (5 bases). Germline lookup yields CDR1 PRHDT and CDR2 FYEKMQ (reference sequence). The V gene lost 8 bases and the J gene lost 7 bases, with 21 bases spanning the gap. The CDR3 sequence is 14 residues long. In DNA, the CDR3 is TGTGCCAGCGTAAGAGGCAGGGTAAATCGGGAGCAGTACTTC. This translates into CASVRGRVNREQYF.

The rearrangement joins TRBV7-8 to TRBJ1-2; D perhaps matches TRBD1 (5 bases). The V and J ends lost 5 bases and 3 bases respectively, with 19 bases between them. This CDR3 region has 16 residues. Germline V lookup: CDR1 SGHVS, CDR2 FQNEAQ. DNA for the CDR3: TGTGCCAGCAGCGCCCTAGCGACCGGGACCCACTATGGCTACACCTTC. It is translated as CASSALATGTHYGYTF.

This clone was seen once. V is TRBV11-3 and J is TRBJ2-1; D unresolved. V was clipped by 5 bases and J by 7 bases, with 9 bases between them. Germline CDR1 is SGHNT and CDR2 is YENEEA. The CDR3 loop spans 12 amino acids. The CDR3 loop reads CASSLRQNEQFF. The CDR3 coding sequence is TGTGCCAGCAGCCTTAGACAAAATGAGCAGTTCTTC.

The V call is TRBV4-2, the J call TRBJ2-3, with no clear D. Germline CDR1 LGHNA, CDR2 YNFKEQ. Between the trimmed V and J ends, which lost 0 bases and 6 bases, there was a span of 13 bases. The CDR3 sequence is 15 residues long. The DNA of the CDR3 is TGTGCCAGCAGCCAAGAACCGTCAGGCTATGATACGCAGTATTTT. Translated, it gives CASSQEPSGYDTQYF.

This sequence joins TRBV5-6 and TRBJ1-6; 7 positions match TRBD1. This CDR3 region has 16 residues. V shed 4 bases, J shed 4 bases, and the junction held 8 bases outside the gene matches. From germline, CDR1 is SGHDT and CDR2 YYEEEE. CDR3 in DNA: TGTGCCAGCAGCCCGGGAGGGACAGCATATAATTCACCCCTCCACTTT. This codes for CASSPGGTAYNSPLHF.

The genes are TRBV30 and TRBJ2-5; D is ambiguous. CDR3 length equals 13 residues. Germline-derived CDR1 and CDR2 are GTSNPN and SVGIG (reference sequence). Trimming shortened V by 0 bases and J by 7 bases, and 12 bases separated the two germline ends. CDR3 coding DNA: TGTGCCTGGAGTGTAGAACCCGCGGTGACCCAGTACTTC. Protein sequence: CAWSVEPAVTQYF.

J is TRBJ2-3 and V is TRBV4-3; 13 bases are shared with TRBD2. This CDR3 is 15 amino acids long. V dropped 1 base and J dropped 10; count of bases not matched to a gene: 5. Per germline, CDR1 LGHNA and CDR2 YSLEER. CDR3 sequence (DNA): TGCGCCAGCAGCCAAGCACTAGCGGGGGGGCTCCCGCAGTATTTT. Translated: CASSQALAGGLPQYF.

This clone was counted a few times. The chain has TRBV9 and TRBJ2-7; D gene uncertain. Germline values: CDR1 SGDLS, CDR2 YYNGEE. V was pared by 0 bases and J by 1 base, with 14 bases between. CDR3 length equals 16 residues. CDR3 sequence (DNA): TGTGCCAGCAGCGTAGAGCAAGCACCTAGTTCCTACGAGCAGTACTTC. Amino acids: CASSVEQAPSSYEQYF.

This clone was observed once. The V and J genes are TRBV2 and TRBJ2-3; 8 bases line up with TRBD2. CDR3 length: 14 amino acids. Germline V CDR1 and CDR2: SNHLY, FYNNEI. Trimming at V came to 7 bases and at J to 5 bases, leaving 8 bases not matched to a gene. CDR3 loop: CASNVAGSKDTQYF. The CDR3 coding sequence is TGTGCCAGCAACGTAGCGGGATCTAAAGATACGCAGTATTTT.

The chain uses TRBV7-8 and TRBJ2-5; 7 positions match TRBD2. This CDR3 is 13 amino acids long. Germline V lookup: CDR1 SGHVS, CDR2 FQNEAQ. V shed 5 bases and J 5 bases; nucleotides not matched to a gene: 5. CDR3 DNA sequence: TGTGCCAGCAGCCCCCGACTAGCCGAGACCCAGTACTTC. Encoded protein: CASSPRLAETQYF.

This chain uses TRBV7-3 with TRBJ2-1; the D gene is possibly TRBD2 (6 bases). The V end lost 2 bases, the J end lost 10 bases, and 6 bases lay between the germline ends. Germline V CDR1 and CDR2: SGHTA, FQGTGA. This CDR3 has 11 residues. This CDR3 is CASSLGGEQFF. DNA for the CDR3: TGTGCCAGCAGCTTAGGGGGGGAGCAGTTCTTC.

The chain uses TRBV10-3 and TRBJ2-1; tentative D call: TRBD2 (6 bases). Trimming took off 3 bases at V and 3 bases at J, with 12 bases between the two ends. The germline CDR1 and CDR2 sequences are ENHRY and SYGVKD. CDR3 length: 15 amino acids. CDR3 residues: CAISERTINYNEQFF. As DNA, the CDR3 is TGTGCCATCAGTGAAAGGACTATCAACTACAATGAGCAGTTCTTC.

The gene calls are TRBV5-1 and TRBJ1-1; tentatively, D is TRBD1 (5 bases). The CDR3 contains 14 residues. Germline CDR1 SGHRS, CDR2 YFSETQ. Trimming removed 4 bases at V and 1 base at J, with 11 bases between. Here the CDR3 reads CASSHPGENTEAFF. The CDR3 DNA is TGCGCCAGCAGCCACCCGGGGGAGAACACTGAAGCTTTCTTT.

V usage is TRBV4-1 and J usage is TRBJ2-7, with TRBD1 identical over 8 bases. Germline CDR1 and CDR2: MGHRA and YSYEKL. CDR3 length equals 16 residues. The junction had 6 bases not matched to a gene; V was cut back by 1 base and J by 1 base. The CDR3: CASSQVFRDRSYEQYF. For the CDR3, the DNA is TGCGCCAGCAGCCAAGTTTTTAGGGACAGGTCCTACGAGCAGTACTTC.

This sequence joins TRBV25-1 and TRBJ2-3; D call uncertain. Germline V gives CDR1 MGHDK, CDR2 SYGVNS. Trimming removed 0 bases at V and 1 base at J, with 8 bases between. The CDR3 has 15 amino acids. The CDR3 is CASSEYRGGTDTQYF. For the CDR3, the DNA is TGTGCCAGCAGTGAATATAGAGGTGGCACAGATACGCAGTATTTT.

This clone has just one count. This chain connects TRBV5-6 to TRBJ2-7; D perhaps matches TRBD1 (6 bases). The V gene lost 4 bases and the J gene lost 9 bases, with 14 bases spanning the gap. The CDR3 is 12 amino acids. Germline assignment: CDR1 SGHDT and CDR2 YYEEEE. CDR3 residues: CASSVSSRGQYF. The CDR3 DNA reads TGTGCCAGCAGCGTGTCTTCCAGGGGGCAGTACTTC.

The chain employs TRBV6-4 and TRBJ1-1; D uncertain. The CDR3 length is 13 residues. V lost 8 bases, J lost 1 base, and 11 bases lay in between. Germline V lookup: CDR1 MRHNA, CDR2 SNTAGT. CDR3 coding DNA: TGTGCCAGCCAGGCAGGCGAGAACACTGAAGCTTTCTTT. Protein: CASQAGENTEAFF.

This chain joins TRBV11-3 and TRBJ2-3; 8 nucleotides match TRBD2. The CDR3 loop spans 15 amino acids. The germline V gene encodes CDR1 SGHNT and CDR2 YENEEA. V shed 5 bases and J 4 bases; nucleotides not matched to a gene: 8. The DNA for the CDR3 is TGTGCCAGCAGCCCGACCGGGAGGGTACCAGATACGCAGTATTTT. Its protein product is CASSPTGRVPDTQYF. The whole variable domain, remainder taken from reference TRBV11-3 and TRBJ2-3, is EAGVVQSPRYKIIEKKQPVAFWCNPISGHNTLYWYLQNLGQGPELLIRYENEEAVDDSQLPKDRFSAERLKGVDSTLKIQPAELGDSAVYLCASSPTGRVPDTQYFGPGTRLTVL.

The chain's CDR3 is CASSCLTGDEDTQYF. CDR3 nucleotides: TGTGCCAGCAGCTGCTTAACGGGGGACGAAGATACGCAGTATTTT. This chain uses TRBV11-3 with TRBJ2-3; possibly TRBD2 for D (6 bases). CDR1 SGHNT and CDR2 YENEEA come from the germline V gene. Trimming took 4 bases from V and 5 from J, leaving 16 bases between them. The CDR3 loop spans 15 amino acids. Full variable domain (outside the CDR3, taken from reference TRBV11-3 and TRBJ2-3): EAGVVQSPRYKIIEKKQPVAFWCNPISGHNTLYWYLQNLGQGPELLIRYENEEAVDDSQLPKDRFSAERLKGVDSTLKIQPAELGDSAVYLCASSCLTGDEDTQYFGPGTRLTVL.

The gene calls are TRBV4-3 and TRBJ2-2; possibly TRBD2 for D (6 bases). V dropped 3 bases and J dropped 6 bases, with 11 bases sitting between them. Per germline, CDR1 LGHNA and CDR2 YSLEER. This CDR3 is built from 14 residues. CDR3 amino acids: CASSQDTSSGELFF. CDR3 sequence (DNA): TGCGCCAGCAGCCAGGATACTAGCTCCGGGGAGCTGTTTTTT.